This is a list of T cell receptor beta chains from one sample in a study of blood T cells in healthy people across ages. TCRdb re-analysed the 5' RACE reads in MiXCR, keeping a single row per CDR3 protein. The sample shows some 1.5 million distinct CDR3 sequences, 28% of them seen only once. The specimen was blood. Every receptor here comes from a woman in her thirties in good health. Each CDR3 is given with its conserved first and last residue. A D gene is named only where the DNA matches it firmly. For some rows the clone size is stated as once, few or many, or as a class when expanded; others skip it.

CASSTPPGVLYNEQFF	TGTGCCAGTAGTACTCCCCCAGGGGTCTTATACAATGAGCAGTTCTTC	TRBJ2-1	TRBV19	.	few
CASSSRGLAGNRGETQYF	TGTGCCAGCAGCTCCAGGGGACTAGCGGGAAATAGGGGAGAGACCCAGTACTTC	TRBJ2-5	TRBV11-2	TRBD2	few
CASSIRANEQFF	TGTGCCAGCAGCATAAGGGCCAATGAGCAGTTCTTC	TRBJ2-1	TRBV7-9	.	.
CASSFSRLSGELFF	TGTGCCAGCAGTTTCAGCAGATTGAGCGGGGAGCTGTTTTTT	TRBJ2-2	TRBV12-3/TRBV12-4	.	.
CASSLADPGELFF	TGTGCCAGCAGCTTAGCCGACCCCGGGGAGCTGTTTTTT	TRBJ2-2	TRBV11-2	.	.
CASSSPGQHNEQFF	TGTGCCAGCAGCTCTCCGGGACAGCACAATGAGCAGTTCTTC	TRBJ2-1	TRBV7-2	TRBD1	.
CASSEAGGLDEQFF	TGTGCCAGCAGCGAAGCGGGAGGCTTAGATGAGCAGTTCTTC	TRBJ2-1	TRBV7-2	TRBD2	.
CASSVGGGKDEQYF	TGTGCCAGCAGCGTAGGAGGAGGGAAGGACGAGCAGTACTTC	TRBJ2-7	TRBV9	.	few
CSASPAALAGGRNEQFF	TGCAGTGCTAGCCCGGCGGCATTAGCGGGAGGAAGAAATGAGCAGTTCTTC	TRBJ2-1	TRBV20-1	TRBD2	few
CASSQLGTSGRATQYF	TGTGCCAGCAGCCAACTCGGGACTAGCGGGAGGGCTACGCAGTATTTT	TRBJ2-3	TRBV14	TRBD2	.
CASSRTAGGPVTETQYF	TGTGCCAGCAGCCGAACGGCGGGAGGGCCCGTAACAGAGACCCAGTACTTC	TRBJ2-5	TRBV12-1	.	many
CASSLFADQRRETQYF	TGTGCCAGCAGTTTATTTGCGGATCAGCGGAGGGAGACCCAGTACTTC	TRBJ2-5	TRBV28	.	few
CASSIEDAYNEQFF	TGTGCCAGTAGTATAGAGGACGCCTACAATGAGCAGTTCTTC	TRBJ2-1	TRBV19	.	.
CASSQEGRDTYF	TGTGCCAGCAGCCAAGAGGGCCGGGACACGTACTTC	TRBJ2-7	TRBV3-1	.	few
CSVDLENGYGYTF	TGCAGCGTTGATTTGGAGAATGGCTATGGCTACACCTTC	TRBJ1-2	TRBV29-1	.	.
CSARAGNANTGELFF	TGCAGTGCTAGAGCAGGGAACGCGAACACCGGGGAGCTGTTTTTT	TRBJ2-2	TRBV20-1	.	.
CASSFYSGAEQYF	TGCGCCAGCAGCTTCTACTCCGGGGCGGAGCAGTACTTC	TRBJ2-5	TRBV5-1	.	few
CASSLVASPNYGYTF	TGCGCCAGCAGCTTGGTTGCCAGTCCCAACTATGGCTACACCTTC	TRBJ1-2	TRBV5-1	.	few
CASRPHPRDRPHEQYF	TGTGCCAGCAGACCTCACCCACGGGACAGGCCCCACGAGCAGTACTTC	TRBJ2-7	TRBV6-2/TRBV6-3	TRBD1	.
CASSMTGSNQPQHF	TGTGCCAGTAGTATGACAGGGTCCAATCAGCCCCAGCATTTT	TRBJ1-5	TRBV19	TRBD1	.
CASRRDSGAEAFF	TGTGCCAGTAGGAGGGACTCGGGGGCTGAAGCTTTCTTT	TRBJ1-1	TRBV19	.	.
CASSTRDFGYGYTF	TGTGCCAGCAGCACCCGGGATTTTGGCTATGGCTACACCTTC	TRBJ1-2	TRBV11-2	.	few
CASSNDRYNQPQHF	TGTGCCAGCAGCAATGACAGGTACAATCAGCCCCAGCATTTT	TRBJ1-5	TRBV2	.	few
CASKAGGSLQETQYF	TGTGCCAGCAAGGCAGGAGGGAGCCTCCAAGAGACCCAGTACTTC	TRBJ2-5	TRBV9	.	.
CASLRAGASNEQFF	TGTGCCAGCCTAAGGGCGGGGGCCTCCAATGAGCAGTTCTTC	TRBJ2-1	TRBV3-1	.	.
CSVEDQAASYEQYF	TGCAGCGTTGAAGATCAGGCAGCCTCCTACGAGCAGTACTTC	TRBJ2-7	TRBV29-1	.	few
CASGDGGTTGELFF	TGTGCCAGCGGGGACGGAGGGACCACCGGGGAGCTGTTTTTT	TRBJ2-2	TRBV6-5	.	few
CASSLRASEYNEQFF	TGTGCCAGCAGCTTAAGGGCTAGCGAGTACAATGAGCAGTTCTTC	TRBJ2-1	TRBV7-2	.	few
CASSVDGGYNEQFF	TGTGCCAGCAGCGTGGACGGTGGGTACAATGAGCAGTTCTTC	TRBJ2-1	TRBV9	.	many
CASSTSSGGPIYEQYF	TGCGCCAGCAGCACCTCTAGCGGGGGTCCGATCTACGAGCAGTACTTC	TRBJ2-7	TRBV5-1	TRBD2	.
CATAGGTDTQYF	TGTGCCACCGCGGGGGGCACAGATACGCAGTATTTT	TRBJ2-3	TRBV6-6	TRBD2	.
CASSQQGELNSPLHF	TGCGCCAGCAGCCAACAAGGAGAGCTAAATTCACCCCTCCACTTT	TRBJ1-6	TRBV4-1	.	many
CASSLATRGGEQFF	TGCGCCAGCAGCTTGGCCACTAGGGGGGGTGAGCAGTTCTTC	TRBJ2-1	TRBV5-1	.	few
CASSASGTTDTQYF	TGTGCCAGCAGCGCAAGCGGAACTACAGATACGCAGTATTTT	TRBJ2-3	TRBV7-8	.	.
CASSERTGGAGETQYF	TGTGCCAGCAGTGAAAGAACGGGGGGGGCCGGGGAGACCCAGTACTTC	TRBJ2-5	TRBV2	TRBD2	.
CASSLRPGGISPLHF	TGTGCCAGCAGCTTAAGACCAGGGGGCATTTCACCCCTCCACTTT	TRBJ1-6	TRBV7-6	TRBD1	.
CASNGGTSSYNEQYF	TGTGCCAGCAATGGGGGGACGAGCTCCTACAATGAGCAGTACTTC	TRBJ2-7	TRBV6-6	.	.
CASSFGQPGGYTF	TGCGCCAGCAGCTTCGGGCAGCCGGGTGGCTACACCTTC	TRBJ1-2	TRBV5-1	.	few
CAIGTGASTDTQYF	TGTGCCATCGGGACAGGGGCAAGCACAGATACGCAGTATTTT	TRBJ2-3	TRBV10-3	TRBD1	few
CASSPPLRSYEQYF	TGTGCCAGCAGCCCCCCTCTCCGCTCATACGAGCAGTACTTC	TRBJ2-7	TRBV7-2	.	.
CSGAERADNEQFF	TGCAGTGGGGCGGAGCGAGCTGACAATGAGCAGTTCTTC	TRBJ2-1	TRBV20-1	.	.
CASSLTAGASTDTQYF	TGTGCCAGCAGCTTAACGGCAGGGGCTAGCACAGATACGCAGTATTTT	TRBJ2-3	TRBV7-3	.	many
CASSPRQREGRNEQFF	TGTGCCAGCAGCCCGCGCCAGCGGGAGGGCCGGAATGAGCAGTTCTTC	TRBJ2-1	TRBV3-1	TRBD2	.
CASSLKGTGSEAFF	TGTGCCAGCAGCTTGAAGGGGACAGGGTCTGAAGCTTTCTTT	TRBJ1-1	TRBV5-6	TRBD1	.
CASSSDREAYNEQFF	TGTGCCAGCAGTTCCGACAGGGAAGCCTACAATGAGCAGTTCTTC	TRBJ2-1	TRBV12-3/TRBV12-4	TRBD1	.
CASSQGTSQNEQFF	TGTGCCAGCAGCCAAGGGACTAGTCAGAATGAGCAGTTCTTC	TRBJ2-1	TRBV3-1	TRBD2	few